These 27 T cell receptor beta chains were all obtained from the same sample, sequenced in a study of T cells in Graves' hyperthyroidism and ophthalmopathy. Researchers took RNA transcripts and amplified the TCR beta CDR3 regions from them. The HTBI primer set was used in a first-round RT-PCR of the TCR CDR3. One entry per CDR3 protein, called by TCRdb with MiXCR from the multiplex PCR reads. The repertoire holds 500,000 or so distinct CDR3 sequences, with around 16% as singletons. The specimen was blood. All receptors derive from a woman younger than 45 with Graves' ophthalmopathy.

The CDR3 DNA sequence: TGTGCCAGCAGCGTAGCTGGGCACAACACAGATACGCAGTATTTT. Protein: CASSVAGHNTDTQYF. This chain joins TRBV9 and TRBJ2-3; no firm D call. The V end lost 0 bases, the J end lost 2 bases, and 10 bases lay between the germline ends. CDR1 SGDLS and CDR2 YYNGEE come from the germline V gene. CDR3 length equals 15 residues. The complete variable domain, with remaining parts taken from reference TRBV9 and TRBJ2-3, reads DSGVTQTPKHLITATGQRVTLRCSPRSGDLSVYWYQQSLDQGLQFLIQYYNGEERAKGNILERFSAQQFPDLHSELNLSSLELGDSALYFCASSVAGHNTDTQYFGPGTRLTVL.

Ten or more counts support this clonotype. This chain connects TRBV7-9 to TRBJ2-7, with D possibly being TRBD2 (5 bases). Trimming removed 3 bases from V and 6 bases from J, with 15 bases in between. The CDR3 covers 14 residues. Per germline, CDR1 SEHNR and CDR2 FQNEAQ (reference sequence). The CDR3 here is CASSFATGFREQYF. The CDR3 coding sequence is TGTGCCAGCAGCTTCGCGACGGGATTTCGCGAGCAGTACTTC.

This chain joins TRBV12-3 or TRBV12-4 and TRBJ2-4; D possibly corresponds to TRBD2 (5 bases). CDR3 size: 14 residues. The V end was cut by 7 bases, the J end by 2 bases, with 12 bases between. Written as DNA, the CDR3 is TGTGCCAGCATGATAATCGGGACCAAAAACATTCAGTACTTC. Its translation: CASMIIGTKNIQYF.

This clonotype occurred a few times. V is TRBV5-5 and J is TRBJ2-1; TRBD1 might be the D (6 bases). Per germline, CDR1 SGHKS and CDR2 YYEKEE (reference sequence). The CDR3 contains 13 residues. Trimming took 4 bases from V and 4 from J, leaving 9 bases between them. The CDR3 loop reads CASSQGIYNEQFF. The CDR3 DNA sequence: TGTGCCAGCAGCCAGGGGATTTACAATGAGCAGTTCTTC.

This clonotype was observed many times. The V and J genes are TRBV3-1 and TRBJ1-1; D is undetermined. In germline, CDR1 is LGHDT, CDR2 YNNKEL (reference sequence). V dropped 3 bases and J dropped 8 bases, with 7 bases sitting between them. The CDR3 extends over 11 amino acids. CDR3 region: CASSQAGEAFF. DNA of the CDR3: TGTGCCAGCAGCCAGGCGGGGGAAGCTTTCTTT.

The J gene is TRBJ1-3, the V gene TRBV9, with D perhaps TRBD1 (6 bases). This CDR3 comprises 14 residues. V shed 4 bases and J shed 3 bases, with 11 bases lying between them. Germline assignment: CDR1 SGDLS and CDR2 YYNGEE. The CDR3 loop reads CASSLGQYGNTIYF. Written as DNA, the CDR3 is TGTGCCAGCAGCCTAGGACAGTATGGAAACACCATATATTTT.

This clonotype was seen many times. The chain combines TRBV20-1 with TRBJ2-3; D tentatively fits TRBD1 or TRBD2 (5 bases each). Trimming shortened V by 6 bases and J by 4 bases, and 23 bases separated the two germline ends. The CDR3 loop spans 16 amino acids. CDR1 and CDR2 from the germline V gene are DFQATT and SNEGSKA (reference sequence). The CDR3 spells CSAGTSDPRVADTQYF. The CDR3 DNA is TGCAGTGCGGGGACCTCGGACCCAAGGGTAGCAGATACGCAGTATTTT.

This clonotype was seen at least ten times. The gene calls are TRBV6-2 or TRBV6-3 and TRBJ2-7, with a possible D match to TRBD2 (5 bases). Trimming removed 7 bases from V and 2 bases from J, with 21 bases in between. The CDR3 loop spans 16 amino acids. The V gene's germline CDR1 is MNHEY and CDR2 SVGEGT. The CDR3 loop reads CASTSIVEEEAYEQYF. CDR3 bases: TGTGCCAGCACAAGCATCGTGGAGGAGGAGGCCTACGAGCAGTACTTC.

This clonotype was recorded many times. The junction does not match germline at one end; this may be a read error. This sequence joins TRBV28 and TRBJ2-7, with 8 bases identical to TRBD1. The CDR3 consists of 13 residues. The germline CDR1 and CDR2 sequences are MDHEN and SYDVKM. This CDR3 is CASSFGTGYEQYF. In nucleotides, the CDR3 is TGCGCCAGCAGCTTCGGGACAGGCTACGAGCAGTACTTC.

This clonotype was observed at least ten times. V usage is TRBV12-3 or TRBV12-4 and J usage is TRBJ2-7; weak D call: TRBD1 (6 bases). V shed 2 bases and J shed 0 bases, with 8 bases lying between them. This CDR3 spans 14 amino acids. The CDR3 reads CASSLNRASYEQYF. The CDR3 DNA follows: TGTGCCAGCAGTTTAAACAGGGCCTCCTACGAGCAGTACTTC.

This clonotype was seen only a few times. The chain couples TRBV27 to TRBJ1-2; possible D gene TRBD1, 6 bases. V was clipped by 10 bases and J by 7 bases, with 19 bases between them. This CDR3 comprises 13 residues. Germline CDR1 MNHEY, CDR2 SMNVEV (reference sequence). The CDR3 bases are TGTGCCACCTCAGAGGGGGGAGTACGTGGCTACACCTTC. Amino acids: CATSEGGVRGYTF.

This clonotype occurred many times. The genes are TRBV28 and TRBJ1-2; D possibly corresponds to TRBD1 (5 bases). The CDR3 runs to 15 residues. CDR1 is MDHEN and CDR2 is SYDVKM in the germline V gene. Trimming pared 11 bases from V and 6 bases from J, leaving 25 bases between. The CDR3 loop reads CACDSLSRGRDGYTF. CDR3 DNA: TGTGCCTGCGACAGTTTATCTAGGGGTAGAGATGGCTACACCTTC.

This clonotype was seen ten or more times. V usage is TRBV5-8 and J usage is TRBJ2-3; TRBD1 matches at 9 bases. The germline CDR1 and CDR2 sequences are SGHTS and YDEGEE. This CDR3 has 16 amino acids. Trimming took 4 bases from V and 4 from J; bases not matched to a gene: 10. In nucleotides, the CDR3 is TGTGCCAGCAGCCATCTGGGACAGGGTTTGGCAGATACGCAGTATTTT. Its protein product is CASSHLGQGLADTQYF.

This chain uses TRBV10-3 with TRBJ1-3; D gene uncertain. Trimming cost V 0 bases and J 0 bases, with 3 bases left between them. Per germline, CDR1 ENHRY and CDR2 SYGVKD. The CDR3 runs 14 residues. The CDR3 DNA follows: TGTGCCATCAGTGAGTCGGTCTCTGGAAACACCATATATTTT. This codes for CAISESVSGNTIYF.

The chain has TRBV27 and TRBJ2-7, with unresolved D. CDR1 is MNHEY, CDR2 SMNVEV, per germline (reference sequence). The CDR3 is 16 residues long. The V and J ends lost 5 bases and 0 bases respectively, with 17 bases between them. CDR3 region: CASSPIVLAGSYEQYF. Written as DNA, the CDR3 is TGTGCCAGCAGTCCGATCGTTTTGGCAGGCTCCTACGAGCAGTACTTC.

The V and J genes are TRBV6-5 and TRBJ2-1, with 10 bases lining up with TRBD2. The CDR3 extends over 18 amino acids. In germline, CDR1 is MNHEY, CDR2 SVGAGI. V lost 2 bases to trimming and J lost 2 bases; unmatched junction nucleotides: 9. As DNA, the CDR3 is TGTGCCAGCAGTTACCCAACTAGCGGGACCCCCCCCTACAATGAGCAGTTCTTC. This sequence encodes CASSYPTSGTPPYNEQFF.

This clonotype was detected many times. This CDR3 is CASSLLDGGMDEQFF. In nucleotides, the CDR3 is TGCGCCAGCAGCCTGCTGGATGGGGGAATGGATGAGCAGTTCTTC. V and J are TRBV5-1 and TRBJ2-1, with D perhaps being TRBD1 or TRBD2 (5 bases each). CDR3 length: 15 residues. Germline values: CDR1 SGHRS, CDR2 YFSETQ. The V end was cut by 4 bases, the J end by 8 bases, with 19 bases between.

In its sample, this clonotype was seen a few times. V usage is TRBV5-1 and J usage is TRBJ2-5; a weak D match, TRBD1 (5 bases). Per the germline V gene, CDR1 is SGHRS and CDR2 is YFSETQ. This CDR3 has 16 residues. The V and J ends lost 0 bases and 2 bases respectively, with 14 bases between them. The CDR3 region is CASSLEPGHSQETQYF. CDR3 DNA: TGCGCCAGCAGCTTGGAACCAGGACATTCACAAGAGACCCAGTACTTC.

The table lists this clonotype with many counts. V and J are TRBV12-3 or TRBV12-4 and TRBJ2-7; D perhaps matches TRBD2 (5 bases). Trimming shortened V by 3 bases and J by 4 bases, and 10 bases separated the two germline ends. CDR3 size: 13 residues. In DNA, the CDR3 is TGTGCCAGCAGTTTCAACGGGGATTACGAGCAGTACTTC. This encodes CASSFNGDYEQYF.

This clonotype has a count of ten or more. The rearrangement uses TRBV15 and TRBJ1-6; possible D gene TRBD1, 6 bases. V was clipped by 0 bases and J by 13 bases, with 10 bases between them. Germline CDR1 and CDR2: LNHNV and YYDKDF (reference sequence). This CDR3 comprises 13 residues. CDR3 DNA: TGTGCCACCAGCAGAGATTCGGACAGTCCCCTCCACTTT. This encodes CATSRDSDSPLHF.

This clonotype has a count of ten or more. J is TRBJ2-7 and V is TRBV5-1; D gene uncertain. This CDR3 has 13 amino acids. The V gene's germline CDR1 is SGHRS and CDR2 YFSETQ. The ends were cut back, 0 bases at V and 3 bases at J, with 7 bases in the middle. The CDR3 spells CASSLGFVYEQYF. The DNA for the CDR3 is TGCGCCAGCAGCTTGGGGTTTGTCTACGAGCAGTACTTC.

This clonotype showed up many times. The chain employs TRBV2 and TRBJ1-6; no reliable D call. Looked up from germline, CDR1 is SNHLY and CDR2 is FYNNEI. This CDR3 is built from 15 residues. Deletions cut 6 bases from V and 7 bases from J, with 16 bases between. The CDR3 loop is CASRGSGIRNSPLHF. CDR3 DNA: TGTGCCAGCAGGGGGAGCGGGATCCGAAATTCACCCCTCCACTTT. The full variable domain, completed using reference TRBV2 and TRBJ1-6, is EPEVTQTPSHQVTQMGQEVILRCVPISNHLYFYWYRQILGQKVEFLVSFYNNEISEKSEIFDDQFSVERPDGSNFTLKIRSTKLEDSAMYFCASRGSGIRNSPLHFGNGTRLTVT.

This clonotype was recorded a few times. CDR3 DNA: TGTGCCAGCAGCTACAGGGATGGTAATTCACCCCTCCACTTT. It translates to CASSYRDGNSPLHF. The chain combines TRBV7-2 with TRBJ1-6; TRBD1 might be the D (6 bases). The CDR3 is 14 amino acids. Per germline, CDR1 SGHTA and CDR2 FQGNSA. V was cut by 4 bases and J by 6 bases, with 10 bases left in between.

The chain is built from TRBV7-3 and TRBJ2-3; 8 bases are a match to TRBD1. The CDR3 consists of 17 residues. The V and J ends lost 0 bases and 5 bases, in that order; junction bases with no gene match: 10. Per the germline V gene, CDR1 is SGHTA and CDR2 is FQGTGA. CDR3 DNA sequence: TGTGCCAGCAGCTTAACGACAGGGGCTTCGGCACAAGATACGCAGTATTTT. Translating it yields CASSLTTGASAQDTQYF.

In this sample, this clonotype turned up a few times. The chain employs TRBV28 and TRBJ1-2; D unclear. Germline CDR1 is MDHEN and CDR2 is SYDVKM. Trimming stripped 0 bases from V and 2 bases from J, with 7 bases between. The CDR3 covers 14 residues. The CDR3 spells CASSLWNGNYGYTF. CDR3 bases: TGTGCCAGCAGTTTATGGAACGGGAACTATGGCTACACCTTC.

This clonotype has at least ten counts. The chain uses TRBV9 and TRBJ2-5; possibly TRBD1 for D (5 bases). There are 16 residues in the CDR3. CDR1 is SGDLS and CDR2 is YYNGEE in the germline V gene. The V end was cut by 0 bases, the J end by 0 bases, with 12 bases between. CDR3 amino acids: CASSVAETANQETQYF. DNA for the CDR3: TGTGCCAGCAGCGTAGCTGAGACAGCCAACCAAGAGACCCAGTACTTC.

CDR3 DNA: TGTGCCACCAGCAGGGGGGAGACTTATGAGCAGTTCTTC. The encoded protein is CATSRGETYEQFF. This sequence joins TRBV15 and TRBJ2-1; D may match TRBD1 or TRBD2 (5 bases each). CDR1 is LNHNV and CDR2 is YYDKDF in the germline V gene (reference sequence). The CDR3 consists of 13 residues. V was pared by 3 bases and J by 8 bases, with 11 bases between.